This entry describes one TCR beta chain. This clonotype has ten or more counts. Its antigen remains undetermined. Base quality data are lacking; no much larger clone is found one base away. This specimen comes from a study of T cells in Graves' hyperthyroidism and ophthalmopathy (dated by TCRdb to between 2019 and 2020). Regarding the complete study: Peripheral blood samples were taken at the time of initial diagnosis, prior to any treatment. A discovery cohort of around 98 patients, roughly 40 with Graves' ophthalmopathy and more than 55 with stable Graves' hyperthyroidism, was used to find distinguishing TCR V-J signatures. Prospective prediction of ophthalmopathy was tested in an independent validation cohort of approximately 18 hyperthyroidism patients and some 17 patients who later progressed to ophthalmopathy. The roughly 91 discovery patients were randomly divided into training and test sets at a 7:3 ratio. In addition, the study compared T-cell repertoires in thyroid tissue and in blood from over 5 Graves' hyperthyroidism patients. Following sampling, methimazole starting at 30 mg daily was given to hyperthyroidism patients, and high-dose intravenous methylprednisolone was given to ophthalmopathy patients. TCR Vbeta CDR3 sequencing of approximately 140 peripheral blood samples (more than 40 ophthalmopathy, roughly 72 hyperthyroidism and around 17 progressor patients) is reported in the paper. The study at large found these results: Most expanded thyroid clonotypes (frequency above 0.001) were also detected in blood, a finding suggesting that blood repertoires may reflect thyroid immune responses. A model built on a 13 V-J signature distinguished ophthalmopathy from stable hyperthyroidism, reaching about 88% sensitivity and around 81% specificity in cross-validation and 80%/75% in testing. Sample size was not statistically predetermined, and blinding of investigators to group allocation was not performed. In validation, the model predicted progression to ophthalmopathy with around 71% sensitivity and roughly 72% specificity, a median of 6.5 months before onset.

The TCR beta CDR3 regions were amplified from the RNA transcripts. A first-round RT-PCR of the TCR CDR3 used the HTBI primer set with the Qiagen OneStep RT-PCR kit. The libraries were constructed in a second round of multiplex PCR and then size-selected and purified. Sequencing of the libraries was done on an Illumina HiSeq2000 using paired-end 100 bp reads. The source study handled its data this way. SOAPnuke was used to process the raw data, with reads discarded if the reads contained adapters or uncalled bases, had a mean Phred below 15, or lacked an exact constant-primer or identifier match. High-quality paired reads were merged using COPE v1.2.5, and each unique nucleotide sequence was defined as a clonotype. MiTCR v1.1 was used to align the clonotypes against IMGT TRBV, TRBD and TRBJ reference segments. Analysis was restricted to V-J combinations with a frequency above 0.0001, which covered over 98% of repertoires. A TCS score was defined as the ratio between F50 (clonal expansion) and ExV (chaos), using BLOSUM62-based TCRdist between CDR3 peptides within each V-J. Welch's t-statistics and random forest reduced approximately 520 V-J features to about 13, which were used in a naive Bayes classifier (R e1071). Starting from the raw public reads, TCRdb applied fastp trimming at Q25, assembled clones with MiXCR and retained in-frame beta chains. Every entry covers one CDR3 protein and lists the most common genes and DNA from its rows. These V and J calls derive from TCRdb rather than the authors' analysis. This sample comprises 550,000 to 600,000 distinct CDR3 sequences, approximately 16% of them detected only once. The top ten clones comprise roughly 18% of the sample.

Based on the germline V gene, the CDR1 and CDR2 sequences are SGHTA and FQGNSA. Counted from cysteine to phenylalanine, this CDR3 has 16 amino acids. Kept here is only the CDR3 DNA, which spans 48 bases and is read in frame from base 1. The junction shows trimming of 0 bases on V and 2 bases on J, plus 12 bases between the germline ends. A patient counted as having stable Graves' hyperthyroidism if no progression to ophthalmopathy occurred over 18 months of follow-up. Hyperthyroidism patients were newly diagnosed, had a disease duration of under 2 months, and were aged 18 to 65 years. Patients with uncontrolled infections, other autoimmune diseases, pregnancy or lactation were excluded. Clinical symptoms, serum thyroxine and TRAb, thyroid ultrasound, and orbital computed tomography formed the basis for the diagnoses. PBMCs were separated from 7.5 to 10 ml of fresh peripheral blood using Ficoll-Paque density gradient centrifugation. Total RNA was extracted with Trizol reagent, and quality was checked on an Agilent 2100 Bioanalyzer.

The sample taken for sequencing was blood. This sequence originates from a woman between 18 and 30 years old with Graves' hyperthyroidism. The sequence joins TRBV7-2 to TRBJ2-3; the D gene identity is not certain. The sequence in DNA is TGTGCCAGCAGCTTAGCGCTTGGCACGATCACAGATACGCAGTATTTT. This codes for CASSLALGTITDTQYF.